One sample yielded the 31 T cell receptor beta chains listed below, sequenced in a study of blood T cell repertoires in COVID-19. Libraries were prepared by immunoSEQ multiplex PCR; TCRdb keeps only in-frame clonotypes and omits some of them. The sample holds just over 300,000 clones, around 90% seen once. The sequencing sample was made of peripheral blood. The receptors originated from a young man with active or convalescent COVID-19.

CDR3 residues: CASSSDGNNSPLHF. CDR3 nucleotides: TGTGCCAGCAGCTCGGACGGGAATAATTCACCCCTCCACTTT. The genes are TRBV7-3 and TRBJ1-6; D not resolved. From germline, CDR1 is SGHTA and CDR2 FQGTGA. Trimming removed 4 bases from V and 5 bases from J, with 9 bases in between. The CDR3 sequence is 14 residues long.

The V and J genes are TRBV19 and TRBJ2-7, with a weak D call TRBD1 (6 bases). The ends were cut back, 10 bases at V and 1 base at J, with 11 bases in the middle. This CDR3 region has 12 residues. Looked up from germline, CDR1 is LNHDA and CDR2 is SQIVND (reference sequence). As DNA, the CDR3 is TGTGCCACCGAGGACAGATCCTACGAGCAGTACTTC. Translated: CATEDRSYEQYF.

This chain uses TRBV7-9 with TRBJ1-3, with D possibly TRBD1 on 6 matching bases. The germline V gene encodes CDR1 SEHNR and CDR2 FQNEAQ (reference sequence). CDR3 size: 16 residues. Trimming removed 1 base from V and 1 base from J, with 11 bases in between. The CDR3 bases are TGTGCCAGCAGCTTAGTCGGGCAGGGGTCTGGAAACACCATATATTTT. Translating it yields CASSLVGQGSGNTIYF.

The chain combines TRBV6-6 with TRBJ2-3; TRBD1 matches 11 bases. The CDR3 spans 16 residues. Unmatched junction bases numbered 10, after V lost 5 bases and J lost 6 bases. In germline, CDR1 is MNHNY, CDR2 SVGAGI (reference sequence). CDR3 sequence (DNA): TGTGCCAGCAGTCGACAACGCGGGACAGGGGGGGATACGCAGTATTTT. As protein: CASSRQRGTGGDTQYF.

This clone was picked up a small number of times. The chain joins TRBV27 to TRBJ1-5; tentative D call: TRBD1 (6 bases). The CDR3 extends over 15 amino acids. V lost 6 bases and J lost 0, with 12 bases in between. Germline CDR1 MNHEY, CDR2 SMNVEV (reference sequence). This CDR3 reads CASRPGQTSNQPQHF. The CDR3 region has the DNA TGTGCCAGCAGACCGGGACAAACTAGCAATCAGCCCCAGCATTTT.

The chain joins TRBV11-2 to TRBJ2-2, with 9 positions matching TRBD2. V was pared by 5 bases and J by 6 bases, with 7 bases of the junction left unmatched. Germline V gives CDR1 SGHAT, CDR2 FQNNGV. This CDR3 spans 15 amino acids. For the CDR3, the DNA is TGTGCCAGCAGCCCGGCGGGGGGGCTGGCCGGGGAGCTGTTTTTT. Amino acids: CASSPAGGLAGELFF.

The rearrangement joins TRBV19 to TRBJ1-1; D might be TRBD1 (5 bases). The CDR3 extends over 13 amino acids. V dropped 6 bases and J dropped 2 bases, with 10 bases sitting between them. CDR1 and CDR2 (germline): LNHDA, SQIVND (reference sequence). The CDR3 sequence is CASSQGYNTEAFF. The CDR3 nucleotides read TGTGCCAGTAGCCAGGGATATAACACTGAAGCTTTCTTT.

The chain recombines TRBV24-1 with TRBJ2-2; 9 bases fit TRBD1. This CDR3 is built from 16 residues. The V gene's germline CDR1 is KGHDR and CDR2 SFDVKD. J lost 4 bases, V lost 5 bases, and 7 bases had no gene match. CDR3 sequence reads: CATSGRDRVFTGELFF. CDR3 nucleotide sequence: TGTGCCACCAGTGGCCGGGACAGGGTTTTCACCGGGGAGCTGTTTTTT.

The CDR3 coding sequence is TGTGCCAGCAGCGTAGCTAATGTAGATACGCAGTATTTT. Translation gives CASSVANVDTQYF. This chain uses TRBV9 with TRBJ2-3; no clear D gene. This CDR3 is 13 amino acids long. Germline-derived CDR1 and CDR2 are SGDLS and YYNGEE. V was cut by 0 bases and J by 5 bases, with 7 bases left in between.

The rearrangement links TRBV5-1 to TRBJ1-2, with 7 bases lining up with TRBD1. The CDR3 covers 15 residues. V trimming: 3 bases; J trimming: 8 bases; junction bases outside the gene matches: 13. In germline, CDR1 is SGHRS, CDR2 YFSETQ. CDR3 nucleotides: TGCGCCAGCAGCTCAGGCGACAGGGCCCAGGTGGGCTACACCTTC. Residues: CASSSGDRAQVGYTF.

This clone was detected only once. The V call is TRBV7-2, the J call TRBJ2-5; 7 nucleotides line up with TRBD1. Per the germline V gene, CDR1 is SGHTA and CDR2 is FQGNSA. The CDR3 is made up of 16 amino acids. V was clipped by 5 bases and J by 2 bases; unmatched bases: 11. In DNA, the CDR3 is TGTGCCAGCAGCCTGCCCCCGGGACAGCTTCAAGAGACCCAGTACTTC. Its translation: CASSLPPGQLQETQYF.

This chain links TRBV5-1 with TRBJ1-1, with 9 bases matching TRBD1. This CDR3 has 16 residues. With V trimmed by 4 bases and J by 0 bases, 7 bases remained unmatched. CDR1 SGHRS and CDR2 YFSETQ come from the germline V gene. CDR3 region: CASSPDRGGMNTEAFF. The CDR3, as DNA: TGCGCCAGCAGCCCGGACAGGGGCGGCATGAACACTGAAGCTTTCTTT.

J is TRBJ1-1 and V is TRBV27; D perhaps matches TRBD1 (5 bases). CDR3 length: 13 amino acids. Trimming stripped 6 bases from V and 0 bases from J, with 8 bases between. CDR1 is MNHEY, CDR2 SMNVEV, per germline (reference sequence). CDR3 coding DNA: TGTGCCAGCAGCTACAGGTTGAACACTGAAGCTTTCTTT. Translation gives CASSYRLNTEAFF.

The rearrangement joins TRBV9 to TRBJ1-2; D gene unclear. The germline V gene has CDR1 SGDLS and CDR2 YYNGEE. This CDR3 spans 11 amino acids. Trimming removed 5 bases at V and 8 bases at J, with 10 bases between. The CDR3 bases are TGTGCCAGCAGGGCTTCTTGGGGCTACACCTTC. As protein: CASRASWGYTF.

This clone appeared a single time. The genes are TRBV19 and TRBJ1-1; 9 bases are shared with TRBD1. From germline, CDR1 is LNHDA and CDR2 SQIVND (reference sequence). V dropped 9 bases and J dropped 4; count of bases not matched to a gene: 6. This CDR3 is 13 amino acids long. The CDR3 is CASRDREFTEAFF. CDR3 DNA sequence: TGTGCCAGCAGGGACAGGGAATTCACTGAAGCTTTCTTT.

J is TRBJ1-6 and V is TRBV9; D unresolved. The CDR3 loop spans 14 amino acids. V lost 2 bases and J 5 bases, leaving 8 bases between the germline ends. Germline CDR1 SGDLS, CDR2 YYNGEE. CDR3 bases: TGTGCCAGCAGCGTGGGCAGTAATAATTCACCCCTCCACTTT. Translated, it gives CASSVGSNNSPLHF.

This clone was recorded once. This chain connects TRBV19 to TRBJ1-6; a possible D gene is TRBD1 (6 bases). V was pared by 7 bases and J by 4 bases, with 17 bases between. The germline gives CDR1 LNHDA, CDR2 SQIVND (reference sequence). The CDR3 runs to 16 residues. The CDR3 loop reads CASTPRGGGYNSPLHF. The CDR3 DNA sequence: TGTGCCAGTACCCCGAGGGGGGGCGGGTATAATTCACCCCTCCACTTT.

The count of this clone is one. V usage is TRBV7-9 and J usage is TRBJ2-2; 10 bases are a match to TRBD2. Unmatched junction bases numbered 7, after V lost 5 bases and J lost 4 bases. The CDR3 extends over 16 amino acids. The germline gives CDR1 SEHNR, CDR2 FQNEAQ (reference sequence). The CDR3 here is CASSELAGGLTGELFF. The CDR3 DNA sequence: TGTGCCAGCAGCGAATTAGCGGGGGGTCTCACCGGGGAGCTGTTTTTT.

The rearrangement joins TRBV27 to TRBJ1-2; possible D gene TRBD1, 5 bases. Trimming shortened V by 0 bases and J by 8 bases, and 16 bases separated the two germline ends. Germline assignment: CDR1 MNHEY and CDR2 SMNVEV (reference sequence). CDR3 length equals 15 residues. The CDR3 coding sequence is TGTGCCAGCAGTTTATCCTCGACAGCCCAGTCGGGCTACACCTTC. Protein sequence: CASSLSSTAQSGYTF.

J is TRBJ2-1 and V is TRBV19; 11 bases are a match to TRBD2. The V gene's germline CDR1 is LNHDA and CDR2 SQIVND (reference sequence). The trim removed 6 bases at V and 7 bases at J, leaving 5 bases unmatched. This CDR3 contains 14 residues. As DNA, the CDR3 is TGTGCCAGTAGATCTAGCGGGAGGTCGAATGAGCAGTTCTTC. As protein: CASRSSGRSNEQFF.

The J gene is TRBJ2-7, the V gene TRBV5-1; 10 bases fit TRBD1. Trimming took 4 bases from V and 2 from J; bases not matched to a gene: 9. Germline-derived CDR1 and CDR2 are SGHRS and YFSETQ. The CDR3 runs 16 residues. The DNA for the CDR3 is TGCGCCAGCAGCGGACAAGTCGGGACAGGGGCCTACGAGCAGTACTTC. Residues: CASSGQVGTGAYEQYF.

In its sample, this clone was seen once. The V gene is TRBV2, the J gene TRBJ2-7, with a weak D call TRBD2 (5 bases). CDR3 size: 15 residues. Trimming pared 3 bases from V and 3 bases from J, leaving 15 bases between. Per germline, CDR1 SNHLY and CDR2 FYNNEI. CDR3 bases: TGTGCCAGCAGTGAGGGAGTTGGACGCCACTACGAGCAGTACTTC. It yields the protein CASSEGVGRHYEQYF. The whole variable domain, remainder taken from reference TRBV2 and TRBJ2-7, is EPEVTQTPSHQVTQMGQEVILRCVPISNHLYFYWYRQILGQKVEFLVSFYNNEISEKSEIFDDQFSVERPDGSNFTLKIRSTKLEDSAMYFCASSEGVGRHYEQYFGPGTRLTVT.

This chain connects TRBV11-2 to TRBJ2-5; D might be TRBD2 (5 bases). V was trimmed by 5 bases and J by 4 bases, leaving 11 bases between them. CDR3 length: 13 residues. Germline V gives CDR1 SGHAT, CDR2 FQNNGV. CDR3 region: CASSPPGRETQYF. The CDR3 coding sequence is TGTGCCAGCAGCCCCCCTGGGAGAGAGACCCAGTACTTC.

The chain is built from TRBV21-1 and TRBJ1-2; the D call in the table, TRBD1, was not verified against the DNA. TRBV21-1 is shown as a pseudogene. The length of the CDR3 is 16 residues. The CDR3: CASSAEGQGRHYGYTF. The CDR3 DNA reads as TGTGCCAGCAGCGCAGAAGGACAGGGACGTCACTATGGCTACACCTTC.

This clone was counted only a few times. The V call is TRBV5-1, the J call TRBJ1-1, with 7 nucleotides matching TRBD1. The CDR3 length is 15 residues. Losses at the gene ends were 3 bases for V and 4 bases for J; bases not matched to a gene: 9. Germline CDR1 is SGHRS and CDR2 is YFSETQ. CDR3 residues: CASSSIDRASTEAFF. Here the CDR3 DNA reads TGCGCCAGCAGCTCAATTGACAGGGCGAGCACTGAAGCTTTCTTT. Filled out from reference TRBV5-1 and TRBJ1-1, the complete variable domain reads KAGVTQTPRYLIKTRGQQVTLSCSPISGHRSVSWYQQTPGQGLQFLFEYFSETQRNKGNFPGRFSGRQFSNSRSEMNVSTLELGDSALYLCASSSIDRASTEAFFGQGTRLTVV.

The genes are TRBV3-1 (or the pseudogene TRBV3-2) and TRBJ2-1; D possibly corresponds to TRBD2 (5 bases). CDR1 and CDR2 from the germline V gene are LGHDT and YNNKEL (reference sequence). With 1 base removed from V and 9 bases from J, the gap between germline ends came to 19 bases. The CDR3 sequence is 16 residues long. The CDR3 spells CASSQAPLARGSEQFF. The CDR3 DNA reads TGTGCCAGCAGCCAAGCACCCCTGGCTAGAGGGTCTGAGCAGTTCTTC.

This clone was found a few times. The chain links TRBV4-1 to TRBJ2-7; 10 nucleotides match TRBD1. In germline, CDR1 is MGHRA, CDR2 YSYEKL. The V and J ends lost 5 bases and 4 bases, in that order; junction bases with no gene match: 8. This CDR3 spans 15 amino acids. The CDR3 here is CASSEATGGRYEQYF. The CDR3 nucleotides read TGCGCCAGCAGCGAAGCGACAGGGGGCAGGTACGAGCAGTACTTC.

This clone was counted ten times or more. The rearrangement uses TRBV28 and TRBJ2-1; TRBD2 aligns across 10 bases. V lost 6 bases and J lost 3; bases outside the gene matches: 14. Germline CDR1 is MDHEN and CDR2 is SYDVKM. The CDR3 is 18 residues long. This CDR3 is CASRRRLVAGGDYNEQFF. CDR3 coding DNA: TGTGCCAGCAGAAGGAGGCTAGTAGCGGGGGGAGACTACAATGAGCAGTTCTTC.

The V call is TRBV7-8, the J call TRBJ2-3; tentatively, D is TRBD2 (5 bases). Germline CDR1 SGHVS, CDR2 FQNEAQ. V gave up 1 base and J gave up 4 bases, with 15 bases separating them. This CDR3 comprises 16 residues. The CDR3 sequence is CASSLGWEMGADTQYF. The CDR3 region has the DNA TGTGCCAGCAGCTTAGGTTGGGAGATGGGCGCAGATACGCAGTATTTT.

The chain has TRBV6-5 and TRBJ2-4, with 7 bases matching TRBD2. The CDR3 has 14 amino acids. The germline V gene has CDR1 MNHEY and CDR2 SVGAGI. Losses at the gene ends were 5 bases for V and 7 bases for J; bases not matched to a gene: 8. CDR3 protein: CASSRDYNLNIQYF. The CDR3 bases are TGTGCCAGCAGTCGGGACTACAATTTGAACATTCAGTACTTC.

This clone was seen just once. This chain connects TRBV25-1 to TRBJ2-1; 10 nucleotides agree with TRBD2. The CDR3 is made up of 16 amino acids. The V gene's germline CDR1 is MGHDK and CDR2 SYGVNS. V trimming: 2 bases; J trimming: 8 bases; junction bases outside the gene matches: 9. The CDR3 sequence: CASSEEAQAGGYEQFF. The CDR3 DNA follows: TGTGCCAGCAGTGAAGAGGCCCAAGCGGGAGGGTATGAGCAGTTCTTC.